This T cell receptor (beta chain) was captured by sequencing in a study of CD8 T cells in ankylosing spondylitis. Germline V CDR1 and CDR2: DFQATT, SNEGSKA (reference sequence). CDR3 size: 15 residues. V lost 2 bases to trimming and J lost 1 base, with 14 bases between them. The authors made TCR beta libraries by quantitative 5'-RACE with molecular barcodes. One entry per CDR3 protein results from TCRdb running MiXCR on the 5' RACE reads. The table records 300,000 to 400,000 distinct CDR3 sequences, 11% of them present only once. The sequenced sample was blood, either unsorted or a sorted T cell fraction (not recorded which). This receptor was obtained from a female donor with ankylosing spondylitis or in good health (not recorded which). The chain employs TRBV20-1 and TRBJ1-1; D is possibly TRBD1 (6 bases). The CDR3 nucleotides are TGCAGTGCTAGACAATTACAGGGCCCGAACACTGAAGCTTTCTTT. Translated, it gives CSARQLQGPNTEAFF.